This entry is about one T cell receptor (beta chain). This specimen belongs to a study of blood T cell repertoires in COVID-19. J lost 2 bases, V lost 0 bases, and 5 bases had no gene match. In germline, CDR1 is SQVTM, CDR2 ANQGSEA. There are 15 residues in the CDR3. Data came from immunoSEQ multiplex PCR; TCRdb stores just in-frame clones and leaves some out. The repertoire holds roughly 34,000 clones, with approximately 80% as singletons. Sequenced input: peripheral blood. The chain joins TRBV29-1 to TRBJ2-5, with 8 bases matching TRBD2. The receptor's source is an elderly man with acute or convalescent COVID-19. CDR3 amino acids: CSVEDTSGPQETQYF. The CDR3 nucleotides are TGCAGCGTTGAAGACACTAGCGGTCCTCAAGAGACCCAGTACTTC. The variable domain in full, completed from reference TRBV29-1 and TRBJ2-5, reads SAVISQKPSRDICQRGTSLTIQCQVDSQVTMMFWYRQQPGQSLTLIATANQGSEATYESGFVIDKFPISRPNLTFSTLTVSNMSPEDSSIYLCSVEDTSGPQETQYFGPGTRLLVL.